This entry lists 7 T cell receptor beta chains sequenced from one sample in a study of T cell responses to AZD1222 COVID-19 vaccine. Using immunoSEQ multiplex PCR, the repertoire was profiled, and TCRdb retains in-frame clones only, with some absent. The table has 200,000 to 300,000 clones, just over 90% seen once. The sequencing used peripheral blood, collected on day 0 of AZD1222 vaccination. These TCRs come from an adult in good health.

The chain has TRBV27 and TRBJ2-7; 9 positions match TRBD2. This CDR3 spans 16 amino acids. Germline V gene data show CDR1 as MNHEY and CDR2 as SMNVEV (reference sequence). With V trimmed by 3 bases and J by 4 bases, 10 bases remained unmatched. CDR3 in amino acids: CASSLSLASGVYEQYF. The CDR3 DNA follows: TGTGCCAGCAGTTTGAGTTTGGCTAGCGGGGTATACGAGCAGTACTTC.

The chain joins TRBV12-5 to TRBJ2-1, with 8 nucleotides matching TRBD2. Trimming at V came to 0 bases and at J to 7 bases, leaving 11 bases not matched to a gene. Germline assignment: CDR1 LGHNT and CDR2 FRNRAP. The CDR3 has 17 amino acids. In DNA, the CDR3 is TGTGCTAGTGGTTTGGTACTCACTCAGACTAGCGATAATGAGCAGTTCTTC. As protein: CASGLVLTQTSDNEQFF. Variable domain in full (rest from reference TRBV12-5 and TRBJ2-1): DARVTQTPRHKVTEMGQEVTMRCQPILGHNTVFWYRQTMMQGLELLAYFRNRAPLDDSGMPKDRFSAEMPDATLATLKIQPSEPRDSAVYFCASGLVLTQTSDNEQFFGPGTRLTVL.

V usage is TRBV2 and J usage is TRBJ2-3; the match to TRBD2 covers 12 bases. Germline V CDR1 and CDR2: SNHLY, FYNNEI. J was trimmed by 7 bases and V by 2 bases; bases with no gene match: 7. The CDR3 is made up of 16 amino acids. The CDR3 nucleotides read TGTGCCAGCAGTGAATTGCCCCTAGCGGGGGGGAATACGCAGTATTTT. Residues: CASSELPLAGGNTQYF.

DNA for the CDR3: TGTGCCAGCAGCCCAGCGGCCGGGGGGCTTTATGGCTACACCTTC. Residues: CASSPAAGGLYGYTF. V gene TRBV9 combines with J gene TRBJ1-2; D may be TRBD1 (6 bases). CDR3 size: 15 residues. Germline V lookup: CDR1 SGDLS, CDR2 YYNGEE. With 4 bases removed from V and 5 bases from J, the gap between germline ends came to 18 bases.

V and J are TRBV29-1 and TRBJ2-1; 8 nucleotides match TRBD2. There are 14 residues in the CDR3. Germline CDR1 is SQVTM and CDR2 is ANQGSEA. V lost 6 bases, J lost 9 bases, and 13 bases stayed unmatched. DNA of the CDR3: TGCAGCGTCCTCGGCACGGGGGGGAAGGGTGAGCAGTTCTTC. It encodes CSVLGTGGKGEQFF.

The chain carries TRBV19 and TRBJ1-2, with D maybe TRBD1 (6 bases). Germline CDR1 is LNHDA and CDR2 is SQIVND (reference sequence). The CDR3 is 13 residues long. The ends were cut back, 0 bases at V and 4 bases at J, with 6 bases in the middle. The DNA of the CDR3 is TGTGCCAGTAGTATAGAGGGGGCCTATGGCTACACCTTC. Protein sequence: CASSIEGAYGYTF.

J is TRBJ2-7 and V is TRBV9, with 8 bases identical to TRBD2. The CDR3 consists of 13 residues. J lost 6 bases, V lost 7 bases, and 9 bases had no gene match. Germline V gene sequence: CDR1 SGDLS, CDR2 YYNGEE. The CDR3 region is CASGGAGGPEQYF. The DNA for the CDR3 is TGTGCCAGCGGGGGGGCGGGAGGCCCCGAGCAGTACTTC. Looking up the rest from reference TRBV9 and TRBJ2-7 gives the full variable domain: DSGVTQTPKHLITATGQRVTLRCSPRSGDLSVYWYQQSLDQGLQFLIQYYNGEERAKGNILERFSAQQFPDLHSELNLSSLELGDSALYFCASGGAGGPEQYFGPGTRLTVT.